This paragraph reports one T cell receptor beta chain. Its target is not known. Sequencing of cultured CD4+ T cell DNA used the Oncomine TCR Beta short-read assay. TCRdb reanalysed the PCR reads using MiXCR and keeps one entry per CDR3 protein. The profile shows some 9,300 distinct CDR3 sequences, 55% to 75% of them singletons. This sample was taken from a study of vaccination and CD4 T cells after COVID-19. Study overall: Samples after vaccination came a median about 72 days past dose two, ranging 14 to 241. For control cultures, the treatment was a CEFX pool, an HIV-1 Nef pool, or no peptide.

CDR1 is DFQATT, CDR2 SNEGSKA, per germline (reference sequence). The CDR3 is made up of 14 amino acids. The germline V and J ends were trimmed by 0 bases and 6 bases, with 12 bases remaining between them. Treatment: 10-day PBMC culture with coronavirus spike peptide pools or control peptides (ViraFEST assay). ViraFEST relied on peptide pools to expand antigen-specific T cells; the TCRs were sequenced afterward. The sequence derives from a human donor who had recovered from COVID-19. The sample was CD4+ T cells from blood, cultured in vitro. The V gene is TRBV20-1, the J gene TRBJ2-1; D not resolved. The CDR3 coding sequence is TGCAGTGCTAGAGATGGTTCTGTCTTCAATGAGCAGTTCTTC. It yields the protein CSARDGSVFNEQFF.